This TCR beta chain emerged from a study of cytomegalovirus exposure and HLA in healthy donors. Primers included in the PCR were 60 Vbeta and 13 Jbeta primers. Libraries were prepared by immunoSEQ multiplex PCR; TCRdb keeps only in-frame clonotypes and omits some of them. Of roughly 100,000 clones in the sample, 85% to 90% are singletons; the top ten hold approximately 4%. CDR3 length equals 15 residues. Germline V gene data show CDR1 as SGHDT and CDR2 as YYEEEE. V was pared by 3 bases and J by 6 bases, with 2 bases of the junction left unmatched. Regarding the study as a whole: It was likely that a cluster of highly shared sequence variants was a sequencing artifact. An assumption of roughly uniform sequencing depth across donors underlay the presence/absence analyses.

Regarding this clone: The antigen is undetermined.

This receptor was taken from a young man in good health and CMV-seronegative. V usage is TRBV5-6 and J usage is TRBJ2-1; TRBD2 matches at 14 bases. The sample taken for sequencing was PBMCs. CDR3 region: CASSSGLAGGNEQFF. The CDR3 bases are TGTGCCAGCAGCTCAGGACTAGCGGGAGGCAATGAGCAGTTCTTC.